This T cell receptor (beta chain) comes out of a study of brain T cells in children with intractable seizures. Study observations and caveats: Only CDR3 sequence similarity suggested viral specificity, without known HCMV serostatus.

Surgery cases with the highest brain T cell transcript signatures were chosen for sequencing. Pre-surgery treatment included at least one anti-epileptic drug. About this clone itself: Its specificity is unknown. The germline gene is not matched at one end of the junction; a read error may be the cause.

The CDR3 contains 13 residues. CDR1 SGHVS and CDR2 FNYEAQ come from the germline V gene. Some clones are missing from TCRdb's copy, which holds only in-frame ones; the method was immunoSEQ multiplex PCR. The table includes about 110,000 clones, 85% to 95% detected once. Sequencing used peripheral blood, obtained at surgery. This receptor was identified in a boy under three years old with hemimegalencephaly and intractable seizures. The rearrangement uses TRBV7-6 and TRBJ2-7; maybe TRBD2 (5 bases). CDR3 sequence reads: CASSLAHSYEQYF. The DNA of the CDR3 is TGTGCCAGCAGCCTAGCACATAGCTACGAGCAGTACTTC.